The clone carrying this T cell receptor (beta chain) has only one observation. What it recognizes is unknown. Measured with immunoSEQ multiplex PCR; TCRdb has only the in-frame clones, and not every one. Here the sample spans approximately 100,000 clones, roughly nine tenths being singletons. The sample belongs to a study of T cell responses to AZD1222 COVID-19 vaccine. This CDR3 has 15 residues. Germline CDR1 is SGHTA and CDR2 is FQGNSA. The V gene end was trimmed by 4 bases and the J gene end by 4 bases; junction bases not matched to a gene: 7. Overall study results and limits: There were vaccine-associated CD4 TCRs across spike, dominant at 160-218 and 743-854. The donor group comprised mostly white British people and more females; the analysis possibly underestimated clonal diversity.

The sequence was obtained from an adult in good health. The genes are TRBV7-2 and TRBJ2-7; 10 bases align to TRBD2. Specimen: peripheral blood, collected on day 0 of AZD1222 vaccination. CDR3 amino acids: CASSYTSGAWYEQYF. CDR3 DNA: TGTGCCAGCAGCTATACTAGCGGGGCCTGGTACGAGCAGTACTTC.